The present T cell receptor beta chain was sequenced within a study of T cells in Graves' hyperthyroidism and ophthalmopathy. Losses at the gene ends were 5 bases for V and 2 bases for J; bases not matched to a gene: 8. The CDR3 extends over 16 amino acids. Germline V CDR1 and CDR2: SNHLY, FYNNEI. Using RNA transcripts as the source, TCR beta CDR3 regions were amplified. Using the HTBI primer set, a first-round RT-PCR was run on the TCR CDR3. TCRdb processed the multiplex PCR reads anew with MiXCR; each CDR3 protein has one entry. In the table there are around 800,000 distinct CDR3 sequences, over 35% of which are singletons.

The rearrangement joins TRBV2 to TRBJ1-5; 8 nucleotides agree with TRBD1. The sample comprised blood. This clonotype was sampled from a man between 18 and 29 years old with Graves' hyperthyroidism. The CDR3 DNA reads as TGTGCCAGCAGTTACCTCGACAGGGGAGGCAATCAGCCCCAGCATTTT. Its translation is CASSYLDRGGNQPQHF. Based on the CDR3 plus reference TRBV2 and TRBJ1-5, the full variable domain is EPEVTQTPSHQVTQMGQEVILRCVPISNHLYFYWYRQILGQKVEFLVSFYNNEISEKSEIFDDQFSVERPDGSNFTLKIRSTKLEDSAMYFCASSYLDRGGNQPQHFGDGTRLSIL.